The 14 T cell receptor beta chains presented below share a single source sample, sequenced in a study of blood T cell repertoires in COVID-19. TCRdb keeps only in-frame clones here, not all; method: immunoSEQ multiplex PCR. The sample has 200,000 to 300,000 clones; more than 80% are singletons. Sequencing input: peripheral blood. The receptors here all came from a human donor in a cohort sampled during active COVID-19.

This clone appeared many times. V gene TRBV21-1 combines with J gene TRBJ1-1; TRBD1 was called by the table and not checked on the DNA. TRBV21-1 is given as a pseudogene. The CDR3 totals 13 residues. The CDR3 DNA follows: TGTGCCAGCACCGAACAGGGGTGCGCTGAAGCTTTCTTT. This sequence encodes CASTEQGCAEAFF.

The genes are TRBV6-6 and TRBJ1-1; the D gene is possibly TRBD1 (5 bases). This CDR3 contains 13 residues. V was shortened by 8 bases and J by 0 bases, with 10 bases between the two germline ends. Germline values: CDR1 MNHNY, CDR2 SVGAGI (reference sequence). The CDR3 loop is CASVGHVNTEAFF. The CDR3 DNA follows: TGTGCCAGCGTAGGACACGTGAACACTGAAGCTTTCTTT.

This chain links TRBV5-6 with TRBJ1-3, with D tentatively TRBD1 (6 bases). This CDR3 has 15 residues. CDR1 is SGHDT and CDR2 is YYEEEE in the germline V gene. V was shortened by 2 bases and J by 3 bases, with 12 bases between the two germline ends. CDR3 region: CASSFRGTGGNTIYF. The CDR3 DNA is TGTGCCAGCAGCTTCAGGGGTACTGGTGGAAACACCATATATTTT.

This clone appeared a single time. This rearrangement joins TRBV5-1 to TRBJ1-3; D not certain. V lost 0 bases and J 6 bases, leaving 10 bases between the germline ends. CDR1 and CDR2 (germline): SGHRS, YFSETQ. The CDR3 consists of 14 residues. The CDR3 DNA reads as TGCGCCAGCAGCTTGGGCCGGGAGGTAAACACCATATATTTT. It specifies CASSLGREVNTIYF. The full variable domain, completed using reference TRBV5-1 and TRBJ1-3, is KAGVTQTPRYLIKTRGQQVTLSCSPISGHRSVSWYQQTPGQGLQFLFEYFSETQRNKGNFPGRFSGRQFSNSRSEMNVSTLELGDSALYLCASSLGREVNTIYFGEGSWLTVV.

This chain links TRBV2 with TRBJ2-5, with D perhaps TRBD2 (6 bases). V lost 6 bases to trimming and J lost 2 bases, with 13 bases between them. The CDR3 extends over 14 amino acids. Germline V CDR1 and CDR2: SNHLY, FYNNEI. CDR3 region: CASSPWGGQETQYF. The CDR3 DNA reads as TGTGCCAGCAGCCCGTGGGGAGGTCAAGAGACCCAGTACTTC.

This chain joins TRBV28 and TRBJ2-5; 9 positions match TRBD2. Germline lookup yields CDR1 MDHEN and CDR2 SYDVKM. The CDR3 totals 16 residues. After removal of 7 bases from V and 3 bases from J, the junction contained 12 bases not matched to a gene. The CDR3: CASNSAGTSIKETQYF. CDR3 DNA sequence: TGTGCCAGCAATTCTGCCGGGACTAGCATTAAAGAGACCCAGTACTTC.

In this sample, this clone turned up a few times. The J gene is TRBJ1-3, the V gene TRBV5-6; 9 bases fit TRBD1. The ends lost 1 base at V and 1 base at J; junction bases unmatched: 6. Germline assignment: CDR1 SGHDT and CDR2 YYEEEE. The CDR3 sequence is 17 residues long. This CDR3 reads CASSLTWDRVSGNTIYF. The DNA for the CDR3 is TGTGCCAGCAGCTTGACCTGGGACAGGGTTTCTGGAAACACCATATATTTT.

CDR3 region: CASSRVAGGTDTQYF. Written as DNA, the CDR3 is TGTGCCAGCAGCCGCGTGGCGGGGGGTACAGATACGCAGTATTTT. The rearrangement joins TRBV11-2 to TRBJ2-3, with 8 positions matching TRBD2. The CDR3 has 15 residues. Germline-derived CDR1 and CDR2 are SGHAT and FQNNGV. V lost 5 bases and J lost 3; bases outside the gene matches: 7.

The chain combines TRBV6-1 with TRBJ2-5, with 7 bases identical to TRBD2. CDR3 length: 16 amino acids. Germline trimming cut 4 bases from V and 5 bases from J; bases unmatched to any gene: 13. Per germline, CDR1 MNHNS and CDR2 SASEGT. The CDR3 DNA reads TGTGCCAGCAGTGCCGGGACTATCCTGAGAAGGGAGACCCAGTACTTC. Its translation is CASSAGTILRRETQYF.

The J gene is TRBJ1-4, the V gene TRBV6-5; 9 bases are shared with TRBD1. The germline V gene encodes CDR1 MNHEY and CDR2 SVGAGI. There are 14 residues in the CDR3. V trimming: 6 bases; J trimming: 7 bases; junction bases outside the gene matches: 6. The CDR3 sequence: CASRETGGGEKLFF. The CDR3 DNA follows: TGTGCCAGCAGGGAGACAGGGGGTGGTGAAAAACTGTTTTTT.

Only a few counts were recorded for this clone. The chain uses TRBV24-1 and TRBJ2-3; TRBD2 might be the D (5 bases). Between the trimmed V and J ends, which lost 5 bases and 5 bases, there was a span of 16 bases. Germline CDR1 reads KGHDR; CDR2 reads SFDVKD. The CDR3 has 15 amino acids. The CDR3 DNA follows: TGTGCCACCAGTGGGTCGAGAGGGCCAAAAGATACGCAGTATTTT. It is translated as CATSGSRGPKDTQYF.

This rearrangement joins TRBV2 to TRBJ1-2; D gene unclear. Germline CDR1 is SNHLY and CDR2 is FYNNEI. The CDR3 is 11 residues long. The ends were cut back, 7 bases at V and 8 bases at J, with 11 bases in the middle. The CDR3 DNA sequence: TGTGCCAGCACGGCGGAAAGGGGCTACACCTTC. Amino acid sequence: CASTAERGYTF.

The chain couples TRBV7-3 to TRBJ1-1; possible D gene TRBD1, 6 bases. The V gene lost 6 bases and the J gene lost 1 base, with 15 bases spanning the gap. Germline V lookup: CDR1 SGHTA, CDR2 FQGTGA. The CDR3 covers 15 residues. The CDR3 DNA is TGTGCCAGCAGTCCCGAGGCAGGGGCGAACACTGAAGCTTTCTTT. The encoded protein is CASSPEAGANTEAFF.

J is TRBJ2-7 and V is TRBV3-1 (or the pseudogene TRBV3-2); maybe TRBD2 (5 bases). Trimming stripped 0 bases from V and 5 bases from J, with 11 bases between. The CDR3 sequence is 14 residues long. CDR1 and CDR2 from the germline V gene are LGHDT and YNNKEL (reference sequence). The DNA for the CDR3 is TGTGCCAGCAGCCAAGATAGGCAACTAGACGAGCAGTACTTC. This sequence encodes CASSQDRQLDEQYF.